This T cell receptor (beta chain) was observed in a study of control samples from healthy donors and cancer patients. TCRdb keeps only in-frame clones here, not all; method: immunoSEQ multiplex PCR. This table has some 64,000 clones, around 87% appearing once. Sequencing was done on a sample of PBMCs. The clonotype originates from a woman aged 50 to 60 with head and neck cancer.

The DNA of the CDR3 is TGCGCCAGCAGCCGCCCCCCGTACTTC. Protein sequence: CASSRPPYF. The V gene is TRBV4-1, the J gene TRBJ2-7; D ambiguous. The V gene lost 4 bases and the J gene lost 12 bases, with 7 bases spanning the gap. CDR1 is MGHRA, CDR2 YSYEKL, per germline. The CDR3 runs to 9 residues.